This T cell receptor (beta chain) originates from a study of human T cells and chemical hapten exposure. Study information: Enrolled patients were predominantly female and had alopecia areata, totalis or universalis.

TCRdb used MiXCR to reprocess the RACE reads, holding one entry per CDR3 protein. This table holds roughly 260,000 distinct CDR3 sequences, over 8% found once. V lost 4 bases and J 6 bases, leaving 16 bases between the germline ends. The CDR3 is 15 amino acids. Germline V gene sequence: CDR1 LGHDT, CDR2 YNNKEL (reference sequence). Indicated time point: pre-sensitization, week 0. The treatment denotes: therapeutic diphenylcyclopropenone sensitization with weekly scalp DPC. Sequencing used whole blood, obtained in connection with sensitization to the hapten diphenylcyclopropenone (DPC). The chain combines TRBV3-1 with TRBJ2-1; tentative D call: TRBD2 (6 bases). The TCR was taken from a woman aged 40 to 55 with alopecia areata. Some clones in this sample may be carry-over from other donors' samples. CDR3: CASSPIGTFINEQFF. CDR3 in DNA: TGTGCCAGCAGCCCGATCGGGACTTTCATCAATGAGCAGTTCTTC.